Presented here are 12 T cell receptor beta chains from one specimen sequenced in a study of control samples from healthy donors and cancer patients. Generated by immunoSEQ multiplex PCR, the TCRdb table keeps only in-frame clones and is missing some. The table lists 110,000 to 150,000 clones, around 90% of them singletons, with less than 8.5% in the top ten. The sequenced sample was blood. These receptors all stem from a man younger than 35 in good health.

The chain carries TRBV30 and TRBJ2-7; D might be TRBD1 (6 bases). Germline loops: CDR1 GTSNPN, CDR2 SVGIG (reference sequence). Trimming pared 2 bases from V and 2 bases from J, leaving 10 bases between. This CDR3 contains 13 residues. The CDR3 here is CAWSLGAAYEQYF. CDR3 nucleotides: TGTGCCTGGAGTTTGGGGGCTGCCTACGAGCAGTACTTC.

The chain combines TRBV7-2 with TRBJ1-1, with unresolved D. Germline V CDR1 and CDR2: SGHTA, FQGNSA. The V gene lost 2 bases and the J gene lost 6 bases, with 22 bases spanning the gap. This CDR3 contains 17 residues. The CDR3 loop reads CASSLSGGSFQRAEAFF. CDR3 sequence (DNA): TGTGCCAGCAGCTTATCCGGCGGGAGTTTCCAGCGGGCTGAAGCTTTCTTT.

The gene calls are TRBV3-1 (or the pseudogene TRBV3-2) and TRBJ1-3; TRBD1 is a possible D gene (6 bases). The CDR3 length is 16 residues. The germline V gene encodes CDR1 LGHDT and CDR2 YNNKEL (reference sequence). V was cut by 1 base and J by 2 bases, with 12 bases left in between. The DNA for the CDR3 is TGTGCCAGCAGCCAAGTCCCCCCAGGGGCTGGAAACACCATATATTTT. Translating gives CASSQVPPGAGNTIYF.

The chain is built from TRBV6-5 and TRBJ2-7; the match to TRBD1 covers 7 bases. The CDR3 runs to 13 residues. V was pared by 11 bases and J by 4 bases, with 11 bases of the junction left unmatched. CDR1 and CDR2 from the germline V gene are MNHEY and SVGAGI. Written as DNA, the CDR3 is TGTGCCTCCCGCCCGGGACAGATTTACGAGCAGTACTTC. It specifies CASRPGQIYEQYF.

This clone was detected only once. The chain combines TRBV19 with TRBJ2-7; D ambiguous. Trimming removed 3 bases at V and 5 bases at J, with 11 bases between. Germline CDR1 LNHDA, CDR2 SQIVND (reference sequence). The CDR3 runs to 13 residues. This CDR3 is CASSIQLFDEQYF. CDR3 nucleotide sequence: TGTGCCAGTAGTATCCAACTTTTCGACGAGCAGTACTTC.

This clone was found once. This sequence joins TRBV24-1 and TRBJ1-6; D is undetermined. The CDR3 loop spans 16 amino acids. The germline gives CDR1 KGHDR, CDR2 SFDVKD. Trimming left V 3 bases short and J 7 bases short, with 15 bases between. The CDR3 DNA follows: TGTGCCACCAGTGATGGCCGGATTCGGAAGAATTCACCCCTCCACTTT. Residues: CATSDGRIRKNSPLHF.

The genes are TRBV6-1 and TRBJ1-1; D might be TRBD1 (5 bases). The CDR3 has 15 amino acids. V was shortened by 1 base and J by 1 base, with 10 bases between the two germline ends. In germline, CDR1 is MNHNS, CDR2 SASEGT. CDR3 coding DNA: TGTGCCAGCAGTGAAGTATGGGGACCGAACACTGAAGCTTTCTTT. Amino acid sequence: CASSEVWGPNTEAFF.

The chain joins TRBV6-4 to TRBJ1-5; no definite D call. CDR1 is MRHNA, CDR2 SNTAGT, per germline. V was clipped by 6 bases and J by 0 bases, with 12 bases between them. The length of the CDR3 is 15 residues. CDR3 region: CASRMTEYSNQPQHF. As DNA, the CDR3 is TGTGCCAGCAGGATGACGGAATATAGCAATCAGCCCCAGCATTTT.

This chain joins TRBV11-3 and TRBJ1-6; D remains ambiguous. V was trimmed by 2 bases and J by 0 bases, leaving 14 bases between them. The CDR3 is 18 amino acids. Germline V lookup: CDR1 SGHNT, CDR2 YENEEA. The CDR3 region is CASSLRDRRSSYNSPLHF. The CDR3 DNA is TGTGCCAGCAGCTTACGGGATCGAAGAAGCTCCTATAATTCACCCCTCCACTTT.

V and J are TRBV19 and TRBJ1-1; no reliable D call. Germline V gives CDR1 LNHDA, CDR2 SQIVND (reference sequence). The CDR3 length is 13 residues. With 1 base removed from V and 5 bases from J, the gap between germline ends came to 8 bases. The CDR3 loop reads CASSIGGGTEAFF. Here the CDR3 DNA reads TGTGCCAGTAGTATAGGCGGTGGTACTGAAGCTTTCTTT.

J is TRBJ2-1 and V is TRBV7-9; TRBD1 aligns across 9 bases. Losses at the gene ends were 5 bases for V and 5 bases for J; bases not matched to a gene: 7. Germline V gene lookup returns CDR1 SEHNR and CDR2 FQNEAQ (reference sequence). The CDR3 spans 15 residues. This CDR3 reads CASSLGTGMNNEQFF. As DNA, the CDR3 is TGTGCCAGCAGCCTGGGGACAGGGATGAACAATGAGCAGTTCTTC.

This sequence joins TRBV3-1 (or the pseudogene TRBV3-2) and TRBJ1-5, with 7 bases identical to TRBD1. The V and J ends lost 6 bases and 5 bases, in that order; junction bases with no gene match: 7. Germline CDR1 reads LGHDT; CDR2 reads YNNKEL (reference sequence). This CDR3 has 14 amino acids. CDR3 sequence reads: CASSGGQSYQPQHF. CDR3 DNA sequence: TGTGCCAGCAGTGGGGGACAGTCCTATCAGCCCCAGCATTTT.